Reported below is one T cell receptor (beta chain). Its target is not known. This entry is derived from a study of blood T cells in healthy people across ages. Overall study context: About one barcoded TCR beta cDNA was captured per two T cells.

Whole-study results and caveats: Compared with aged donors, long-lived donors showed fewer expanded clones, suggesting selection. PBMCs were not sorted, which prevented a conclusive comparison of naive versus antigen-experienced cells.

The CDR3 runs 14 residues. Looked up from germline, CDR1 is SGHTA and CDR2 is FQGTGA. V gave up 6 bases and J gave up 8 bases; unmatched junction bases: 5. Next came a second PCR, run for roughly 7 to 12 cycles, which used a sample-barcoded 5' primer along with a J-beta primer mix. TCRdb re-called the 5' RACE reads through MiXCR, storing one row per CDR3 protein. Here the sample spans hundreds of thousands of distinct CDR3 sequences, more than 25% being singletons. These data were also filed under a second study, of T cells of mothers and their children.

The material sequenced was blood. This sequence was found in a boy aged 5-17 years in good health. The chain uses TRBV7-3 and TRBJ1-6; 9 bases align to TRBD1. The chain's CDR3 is CASSSQGADSPLHF. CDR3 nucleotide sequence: TGTGCCAGCAGTTCACAGGGGGCCGATTCACCCCTCCACTTT.